This is a list of T cell receptor beta chains from one sample in a study of naive and memory T cell subsets. TCRdb passed the UMI-ligation and nested PCR reads through MiXCR, listing each CDR3 protein once. The table lists about 21,000 distinct CDR3 sequences, 8% to 13% of them singletons. What was sequenced was central memory CD8+ T cells from blood. Receptors originate from a human donor in good health. Each CDR3 is given with its conserved first and last residue. The D gene is left open where the match is weak. Clone size is shown for a subset of rows, as once, few, many or a class of expanded clone.

D gene	V gene	clone size	J gene	CDR3 DNA	CDR3 protein
TRBD1	TRBV7-9	-	TRBJ2-2	TGTGCCAGCAGCTTAGGACAGGGAGACACCGGGGAGCTGTTTTTT	CASSLGQGDTGELFF
-	TRBV5-1	-	TRBJ1-5	TGCGCCAGCAGCTTGGCCGTGGGCAGGGGACGATATCAGCCCCAGCATTTT	CASSLAVGRGRYQPQHF
-	TRBV7-8	-	TRBJ2-2	TGTGCCAGCAGCTTAGGGCCGACCGGGGAGCTGTTTTTT	CASSLGPTGELFF
-	TRBV27	many	TRBJ1-5	TGTGCCAGCAGTTCAACAGGGTCGGGAGGTCAGCCCCAGCATTTT	CASSSTGSGGQPQHF
-	TRBV12-3/TRBV12-4	few	TRBJ2-7	TGTGCCAGCAGTTTGGAGGGAGAGCAGTACTTC	CASSLEGEQYF
TRBD2	TRBV4-3	many	TRBJ2-3	TGCGCCAGCAGCCAAGAGACTAGCGGGAGAGGAGATACGCAGTATTTT	CASSQETSGRGDTQYF
TRBD1	TRBV7-9	few	TRBJ2-7	TGTGCCAGCAGCAGGACAGGGGAATACGAGCAGTACTTC	CASSRTGEYEQYF
-	TRBV28	few	TRBJ2-1	TGTGCCAGCGCCAAACTAAGCTCCTACAATGAGCAGTTCTTC	CASAKLSSYNEQFF
-	TRBV12-3/TRBV12-4	few	TRBJ2-3	TGTGCCAGCAGTCCAGTTAAGGCGGGGAGGGATACGCAGTATTTT	CASSPVKAGRDTQYF
-	TRBV19	few	TRBJ2-1	TGTGCCAGTAAGGGGGCGGGAGTCTCAAATGAGCAGTTCTTC	CASKGAGVSNEQFF
TRBD1	TRBV29-1	many	TRBJ2-7	TGCAGCGTTGCCCACACAGGGGGGATCGACGAGCAGTACTTC	CSVAHTGGIDEQYF
-	TRBV11-2	few	TRBJ2-5	TGTGCCATAGGGGCGGGGGAGACCCAGTACTTC	CAIGAGETQYF
-	TRBV2	-	TRBJ2-1	TGTGCCAGCAGTGAAGCGCTCGGGGTCCATGAGCAGTTCTTC	CASSEALGVHEQFF
-	TRBV11-2	few	TRBJ2-3	TGTGCCAGCAGCTTAGTCGGGGGGCTGGCAGATACGCAGTATTTT	CASSLVGGLADTQYF
TRBD2	TRBV27	-	TRBJ2-7	TGTGCCAGCAGTTCCCTCGGACTAGCGGGAAACGAGCAGTACTTC	CASSSLGLAGNEQYF
-	TRBV6-6	-	TRBJ2-2	TGTGCCAGCAGTTACAGCCCCCAGAGGCTGTCCGCGAACACCGGGGAGCTGTTTTTT	CASSYSPQRLSANTGELFF
TRBD2	TRBV11-2	many	TRBJ2-1	TGTGCCAGCAGCGCCTGGCCGTCTAGCGGGAGGGGGAGGGATGAGCAGTTCTTC	CASSAWPSSGRGRDEQFF
TRBD2	TRBV2	-	TRBJ2-5	TGTGCCAGCAGTCATTCCAGAGGCCAGGGACTAGCGGGATCGATAGAGACCCAGTACTTC	CASSHSRGQGLAGSIETQYF
-	TRBV11-2	few	TRBJ2-6	TGTGCCAGCAGCTTAGTAAGGGGTATAGTAACTGGGGCCAACGTCCTGACTTTC	CASSLVRGIVTGANVLTF
-	TRBV5-1	many	TRBJ2-7	TGCGCCAGCAGCTTGGGGGGCTCCTCCTACGAGCAGTACTTC	CASSLGGSSYEQYF
TRBD2	TRBV4-3	-	TRBJ2-6	TGCGCCAGCAGCCAAGAGCTCGCGGGAGTCTCCTCTGGGGCCAACGTCCTGACTTTC	CASSQELAGVSSGANVLTF
TRBD1	TRBV4-1	-	TRBJ2-3	TGCGCCAGCAGCCCCCAAGGGGGCGCGGATACGCAGTATTTT	CASSPQGGADTQYF
-	TRBV29-1	-	TRBJ2-7	TGCAGCGTTGAGGGAGGAACCTACGAGCAGTACTTC	CSVEGGTYEQYF
-	TRBV20-1	-	TRBJ1-1	TGCAGTGCTAGAGGGGCCAGGGCAAGGGGCACTGAAGCTTTCTTT	CSARGARARGTEAFF
-	TRBV2	many	TRBJ1-4	TGTGCCAGCAGGGGAGGAAAACTGTTTTTT	CASRGGKLFF
TRBD1	TRBV6-2/TRBV6-3	few	TRBJ1-5	TGTGCCAGCAGCTTGACGGACAGGCTTAATCAGCCCCAGCATTTT	CASSLTDRLNQPQHF
-	TRBV29-1	-	TRBJ2-2	TGCAGCGTTGAAGATCGCGCCGGGGCCGACATAGGGGGGGAGCTGTTTTTT	CSVEDRAGADIGGELFF
TRBD2	TRBV7-9	many	TRBJ2-1	TGTGCCAGCAGCTTAGAGGGTAGCGGGAGAAAGCATGAGCAGTTCTTC	CASSLEGSGRKHEQFF
TRBD2	TRBV9	medium-sized	TRBJ2-1	TGTGCCAGCACGACGGGACTAGGGCACAATGAGCAGTTCTTC	CASTTGLGHNEQFF
-	TRBV10-3	-	TRBJ2-2	TGTGCCATCAGTGGTCCGGGACCGACCCCTAACACCGGGGAGCTGTTTTTT	CAISGPGPTPNTGELFF
-	TRBV24-1	-	TRBJ2-2	TGTGCCACCACTCTGGGGGGTTCCGGGGAGCTGTTTTTT	CATTLGGSGELFF